The 13 T cell receptor beta chains below all came from one sample that was sequenced in a study of regulatory T cells in long-lasting Graves disease. The time point denotes: newly diagnosed GD, antithyroid drugs for less than 3 months. PBMC RNA was the source of the TCR library. Investigators prepared the TCR beta libraries by applying iRepertoire HTBI primers and Arm-PCR of CDR3 regions. A single record per CDR3 protein comes from TCRdb applying MiXCR to the multiplex PCR reads. The repertoire holds hundreds of thousands of distinct CDR3 sequences, with less than 15% as singletons. The same data also went into a second study, on T cells in Graves' hyperthyroidism and ophthalmopathy.

The sequencing used peripheral blood mononuclear cells (PBMCs), collected at new diagnosis, from a patient treated with antithyroid drugs. The receptors stem from a man younger than 40 with Graves disease.

This clonotype was detected a few times. This may be a read error: a much more frequent sequence differs by one nucleotide. The chain combines TRBV11-3 with TRBJ1-1; weak D call: TRBD1 (5 bases). The CDR3 runs to 15 residues. CDR1 and CDR2 (germline): SGHNT, YENEEA. Here the CDR3 reads CASSLGTGQSTKAFF. As DNA, the CDR3 is TGTGCCAGCAGCTTAGGGACGGGGCAGAGCACTAAAGCTTTCTTT. Supplemented by reference TRBV11-3 and TRBJ1-1, the full variable domain reads EAGVVQSPRYKIIEKKQPVAFWCNPISGHNTLYWYLQNLGQGPELLIRYENEEAVDDSQLPKDRFSAERLKGVDSTLKIQPAELGDSAVYLCASSLGTGQSTKAFFGQGTRLTVV.

In its sample, this clonotype was seen many times. The rearrangement joins TRBV20-1 to TRBJ2-5; 9 nucleotides match TRBD1. CDR1 is DFQATT and CDR2 is SNEGSKA in the germline V gene (reference sequence). The CDR3 loop spans 16 amino acids. The J segment lost 1 base and the V segment lost 0 bases, leaving 6 bases of the junction unmatched. CDR3 coding DNA: TGCAGTGCTAGAGATCGGTCGGGACAGGGCCAAGAGACCCAGTACTTC. Its protein is CSARDRSGQGQETQYF.

The rearrangement uses TRBV5-1 and TRBJ1-2; TRBD1 is a possible D gene (5 bases). V was shortened by 1 base and J by 3 bases, with 13 bases between the two germline ends. The germline gives CDR1 SGHRS, CDR2 YFSETQ. This CDR3 is 15 amino acids long. CDR3 residues: CASSLSPGLDYGYTF. In nucleotides, the CDR3 is TGCGCCAGCAGCTTGTCTCCAGGGCTGGACTATGGCTACACCTTC.

This clonotype was seen a few times. The chain recombines TRBV5-1 with TRBJ2-1; D call uncertain. The ends were cut back, 3 bases at V and 5 bases at J, with 15 bases in the middle. The CDR3 extends over 15 amino acids. Germline values: CDR1 SGHRS, CDR2 YFSETQ. The chain's CDR3 is CASSYVGRKNNEQFF. In nucleotides, the CDR3 is TGCGCCAGCAGCTACGTTGGCCGTAAAAACAATGAGCAGTTCTTC.

There are a few counts of this clonotype. The chain combines TRBV19 with TRBJ2-3; D perhaps matches TRBD2 (8 bases). V lost 7 bases and J 3 bases, leaving 20 bases between the germline ends. Germline CDR1 LNHDA, CDR2 SQIVND (reference sequence). This CDR3 contains 16 residues. The CDR3 reads CASTGGVTSATDTQYF. In DNA, the CDR3 is TGTGCCAGTACAGGGGGGGTGACTAGCGCGACAGATACGCAGTATTTT.

This clonotype appeared a few times. This chain uses TRBV20-1 with TRBJ1-6; D not certain. CDR3 size: 14 residues. V lost 1 base, J lost 10 bases, and 14 bases lay in between. The germline CDR1 and CDR2 sequences are DFQATT and SNEGSKA (reference sequence). CDR3 DNA: TGCAGTGCTAGAGTCACCAACCGGGGATCACCCCTCCACTTT. It encodes CSARVTNRGSPLHF.

The chain links TRBV20-1 to TRBJ2-5, with TRBD2 matching over 8 bases. Germline V gene data show CDR1 as DFQATT and CDR2 as SNEGSKA (reference sequence). This CDR3 comprises 13 residues. Losses at the gene ends were 5 bases for V and 5 bases for J; bases not matched to a gene: 7. This chain's CDR3 is CSAREGRLETQYF. Here the CDR3 DNA reads TGCAGTGCTCGGGAGGGGCGGTTGGAGACCCAGTACTTC.

The chain couples TRBV29-1 to TRBJ2-1, with 12 bases matching TRBD2. The CDR3 totals 15 residues. Germline V gene lookup returns CDR1 SQVTM and CDR2 ANQGSEA. J was trimmed by 5 bases and V by 4 bases; bases with no gene match: 6. The CDR3 loop is CSVVGLAGQNNEQFF. The CDR3 DNA reads TGCAGCGTTGTCGGACTAGCGGGACAAAACAATGAGCAGTTCTTC.

This clonotype was picked up a small number of times. Being one base from a much bigger clone, this may be a read error. The V and J genes are TRBV15 and TRBJ1-4; D uncertain. Looked up from germline, CDR1 is LNHNV and CDR2 is YYDKDF (reference sequence). The CDR3 loop spans 15 amino acids. The CDR3, as DNA: TGTGCCACCAGCAGAGTGGGAAGGCTCGACGAAAAACTGTCTTTT. It specifies CATSRVGRLDEKLSF. Full variable domain (remainder filled in from reference TRBV15 and TRBJ1-4): DAMVIQNPRYQVTQFGKPVTLSCSQTLNHNVMYWYQQKSSQAPKLLFHYYDKDFNNEADTPDNFQSRRPNTSFCFLDIRSPGLGDTAMYLCATSRVGRLDEKLSFGSGTQLSVL.

The sample holds many counts of this clonotype. The V gene is TRBV7-9, the J gene TRBJ1-1; no clear D gene. V lost 7 bases and J 0 bases, leaving 18 bases between the germline ends. The CDR3 contains 16 residues. Germline-derived CDR1 and CDR2 are SEHNR and FQNEAQ (reference sequence). The CDR3 region is CASTLEAQIMNTEAFF. The CDR3 DNA sequence: TGTGCCAGCACCCTGGAGGCACAAATCATGAACACTGAAGCTTTCTTT.

Many counts were recorded for this clonotype. The chain couples TRBV27 to TRBJ2-1, with D maybe TRBD2 (7 bases). The length of the CDR3 is 14 residues. CDR1 MNHEY and CDR2 SMNVEV come from the germline V gene (reference sequence). V shed 4 bases and J shed 6 bases, with 13 bases lying between them. The CDR3: CASSYAGEGNEQFF. CDR3 nucleotide sequence: TGTGCCAGCAGTTATGCAGGGGAGGGCAATGAGCAGTTCTTC.

This chain uses TRBV10-2 with TRBJ2-5; 10 bases align to TRBD2. Germline CDR1 reads WSHSY; CDR2 reads SAAADI. Trimming took 2 bases from V and 5 from J; bases not matched to a gene: 2. The CDR3 has 14 amino acids. In DNA, the CDR3 is TGCGCCAGCAGTGAGACTAGCGGGACTGAGACCCAGTACTTC. It codes for CASSETSGTETQYF.

This clonotype showed up just a few times. Relative to the germline gene, one junction end is altered; a read error may explain this. The J gene is TRBJ1-1, the V gene TRBV5-5; D call uncertain. The CDR3 is 13 amino acids. Germline CDR1 and CDR2: SGHKS and YYEKEE (reference sequence). The CDR3 loop reads CASSNSWNTEAFF. The DNA for the CDR3 is TGCGCCAGCAGTAACAGTTGGAACACTGAAGCTTTCTTT.